Below are 20 T cell receptor beta chains sequenced from a single sample in a study of T cells in Graves' hyperthyroidism and ophthalmopathy. TCR beta CDR3 regions were amplified from RNA. Initially, a first-round RT-PCR of the TCR CDR3 employed the HTBI primer set. TCRdb ran MiXCR on the multiplex PCR reads and lists one entry per CDR3 protein. The table lists approximately 600,000 distinct CDR3 sequences, approximately 15% of them singletons. Sample: blood. The receptors were sampled from a woman younger than 30 with Graves' ophthalmopathy.

For this clonotype: A much larger clone lies a single base off, so this may be a read error. The chain recombines TRBV7-9 with TRBJ2-5; 7 nucleotides line up with TRBD1. Germline CDR1 SEHNR, CDR2 FQNEAQ (reference sequence). The CDR3 covers 15 residues. After removal of 3 bases from V and 1 base from J, the junction contained 5 bases not matched to a gene. CDR3 loop: CASSFLDRCQETQYF. CDR3 coding DNA: TGTGCCAGCAGCTTCCTGGACAGGTGCCAAGAGACCCAGTACTTC.

This clonotype was seen a handful of times. The chain couples TRBV19 to TRBJ1-2; D perhaps matches TRBD1 (6 bases). CDR3 length equals 15 residues. With 2 bases removed from V and 0 bases from J, the gap between germline ends came to 10 bases. Germline V gene sequence: CDR1 LNHDA, CDR2 SQIVND (reference sequence). CDR3 DNA: TGTGCCAGTAGTATACGGGGGGCAGCTAACTATGGCTACACCTTC. This encodes CASSIRGAANYGYTF.

V and J are TRBV9 and TRBJ2-1; 12 bases line up with TRBD1. With 4 bases clipped from V and 7 bases from J, the junction kept 15 bases outside the gene matches. The V gene's germline CDR1 is SGDLS and CDR2 YYNGEE. The CDR3 runs to 18 residues. This chain's CDR3 is CASSRLGGQGAQKNEQFF. CDR3 nucleotides: TGTGCCAGCAGCCGACTGGGGGGACAGGGGGCGCAAAAGAATGAGCAGTTCTTC.

This sequence joins TRBV9 and TRBJ2-3; 11 bases are shared with TRBD2. The length of the CDR3 is 15 residues. Per the germline V gene, CDR1 is SGDLS and CDR2 is YYNGEE. V was clipped by 0 bases and J by 5 bases; unmatched bases: 2. CDR3 sequence reads: CASSVDLAGGDTQYF. As DNA, the CDR3 is TGTGCCAGCAGCGTAGATCTAGCGGGAGGAGATACGCAGTATTTT.

At least ten counts were recorded for this clonotype. V is TRBV28 and J is TRBJ1-1; 8 nucleotides match TRBD1. With V trimmed by 6 bases and J by 3 bases, 12 bases remained unmatched. The CDR3 has 16 amino acids. CDR1 and CDR2 from the germline V gene are MDHEN and SYDVKM. The DNA of the CDR3 is TGTGCCAGCAGATCCGCCACAGGGGGAAGTCACACTGAAGCTTTCTTT. Residues: CASRSATGGSHTEAFF.

A note on this clonotype: This may be a read error, as it is one base from a much larger clone. The chain combines TRBV7-2 with TRBJ2-7; D is perhaps TRBD1 or TRBD2 (5 bases each). The CDR3 is 13 residues long. The V gene lost 5 bases and the J gene lost 6 bases, with 14 bases spanning the gap. The germline CDR1 and CDR2 sequences are SGHTA and FQGNSA. The CDR3 protein is CASSTQAGSEQYF. In DNA form, the CDR3 reads TGTGCCAGCAGCACTCAGGCAGGGAGCGAGCAGTACTTC.

This clonotype was seen a handful of times. The chain carries TRBV29-1 and TRBJ1-5; the D is unclear. V lost 5 bases, J lost 0 bases, and 8 bases lay in between. This CDR3 contains 13 residues. Germline V gene lookup returns CDR1 SQVTM and CDR2 ANQGSEA. CDR3 amino acids: CSVLVNSNQPQHF. As DNA, the CDR3 is TGCAGCGTTCTGGTGAATAGCAATCAGCCCCAGCATTTT.

This clonotype was observed at least ten times. This chain joins TRBV27 and TRBJ2-2; TRBD2 matches at 14 bases. Per the germline V gene, CDR1 is MNHEY and CDR2 is SMNVEV (reference sequence). CDR3 length: 19 amino acids. Unmatched junction bases numbered 9, after V lost 3 bases and J lost 3 bases. This CDR3 is CASSFRLAGGGRYTGELFF. The CDR3 region has the DNA TGTGCCAGCAGTTTTCGACTAGCGGGAGGGGGACGGTACACCGGGGAGCTGTTTTTT.

This clonotype was detected ten times or more. The chain employs TRBV6-6 and TRBJ2-7; tentative D call: TRBD1 (6 bases). Trimming left V 0 bases short and J 6 bases short, with 15 bases between. Germline V lookup: CDR1 MNHNY, CDR2 SVGAGI (reference sequence). The CDR3 has 15 amino acids. The CDR3 DNA sequence: TGTGCCAGCAGTTACTCACAGGGAACGTCCCTCGAGCAGTACTTC. This codes for CASSYSQGTSLEQYF.

This clonotype showed up just a few times. This chain links TRBV29-1 with TRBJ2-1; the D is unclear. Germline V CDR1 and CDR2: SQVTM, ANQGSEA. The CDR3 spans 10 residues. V shed 4 bases and J shed 9 bases, with 7 bases lying between them. DNA of the CDR3: TGCAGCGTTGGTAAAGGTGAGCAGTTCTTC. Amino acids: CSVGKGEQFF.

The rearrangement joins TRBV19 to TRBJ1-2; D is undetermined. Looked up from germline, CDR1 is LNHDA and CDR2 is SQIVND (reference sequence). This CDR3 is 9 amino acids long. V lost 7 bases, J lost 6 bases, and 3 bases lay in between. The CDR3 protein is CASKNGYTF. The CDR3 nucleotides are TGTGCCAGTAAAAATGGCTACACCTTC.

The sample holds many counts of this clonotype. This rearrangement joins TRBV24-1 to TRBJ2-1, with unresolved D. V was pared by 0 bases and J by 12 bases, with 11 bases between. This CDR3 is built from 13 residues. Germline values: CDR1 KGHDR, CDR2 SFDVKD. CDR3 in amino acids: CATSDLTSSPQFF. In DNA form, the CDR3 reads TGTGCCACCAGTGATTTGACTTCCTCTCCGCAGTTCTTC.

V and J are TRBV27 and TRBJ1-5, with D unclear. The ends were cut back, 5 bases at V and 5 bases at J, with 13 bases in the middle. The germline CDR1 and CDR2 sequences are MNHEY and SMNVEV (reference sequence). The length of the CDR3 is 14 residues. CDR3 residues: CASSPWAGDQPQHF. The CDR3 DNA reads TGTGCCAGCAGTCCATGGGCCGGGGATCAGCCCCAGCATTTT.

This clonotype was observed once. The chain employs TRBV7-9 and TRBJ2-4; 8 bases match TRBD2. The germline V gene has CDR1 SEHNR and CDR2 FQNEAQ (reference sequence). V shed 6 bases, J shed 3 bases, and the junction held 16 bases outside the gene matches. CDR3 length: 18 residues. The CDR3 nucleotides read TGTGCCAGCAGTCCCCCCCTTCGGGGGGGGCTTGGCAAAAACATTCAGTACTTC. This translates into CASSPPLRGGLGKNIQYF. Full variable domain (outside the CDR3, taken from reference TRBV7-9 and TRBJ2-4): DTGVSQNPRHKITKRGQNVTFRCDPISEHNRLYWYRQTLGQGPEFLTYFQNEAQLEKSRLLSDRFSAERPKGSFSTLEIQRTEQGDSAMYLCASSPPLRGGLGKNIQYFGAGTRLSVL.

This clonotype occurred a few times. This chain links TRBV7-9 with TRBJ2-7, with 8 bases identical to TRBD1. Germline CDR1 and CDR2: SEHNR and FQNEAQ (reference sequence). V gave up 11 bases and J gave up 5 bases; unmatched junction bases: 8. The length of the CDR3 is 12 residues. The CDR3 DNA sequence: TGTGCCGCGGGACAGGAAGGAGACGAGCAGTACTTC. It is translated as CAAGQEGDEQYF.

The table lists this clonotype with a few counts. The chain uses TRBV4-3 and TRBJ2-7; D remains unclear. The germline V gene has CDR1 LGHNA and CDR2 YSLEER. The CDR3 runs to 13 residues. V lost 1 base and J 5 bases, leaving 9 bases between the germline ends. The CDR3 here is CASSQVAGNEQYF. In nucleotides, the CDR3 is TGCGCCAGCAGCCAAGTAGCTGGGAACGAGCAGTACTTC.

This clonotype was counted at least ten times. This chain links TRBV12-3 or TRBV12-4 with TRBJ2-7; D unclear. This CDR3 is built from 15 residues. Trimming pared 3 bases from V and 2 bases from J, leaving 14 bases between. CDR3: CASSLSIAPTYEQYF. The CDR3, as DNA: TGTGCCAGCAGTTTGAGTATTGCTCCTACCTACGAGCAGTACTTC.

J is TRBJ2-1 and V is TRBV7-9; perhaps TRBD1 as D (6 bases). The length of the CDR3 is 13 residues. Germline CDR1 and CDR2: SEHNR and FQNEAQ (reference sequence). V lost 4 bases and J lost 7, with 11 bases in between. CDR3 sequence reads: CASSYGTTNEQFF. CDR3 DNA sequence: TGTGCCAGCAGCTACGGGACAACAAATGAGCAGTTCTTC.

This chain connects TRBV18 to TRBJ1-5, with no clear D. Between the trimmed V and J ends, which lost 6 bases and 4 bases, there was a span of 19 bases. CDR1 KGHSH and CDR2 LQKENI come from the germline V gene. The CDR3 loop spans 16 amino acids. CDR3 DNA sequence: TGTGCCAGCTCGCCGAGTGGAGGTTCGGGAAATCAGCCCCAGCATTTT. The encoded protein is CASSPSGGSGNQPQHF. The complete variable domain, with remaining parts taken from reference TRBV18 and TRBJ1-5, reads NAGVMQNPRHLVRRRGQEARLRCSPMKGHSHVYWYRQLPEEGLKFMVYLQKENIIDESGMPKERFSAEFPKEGPSILRIQQVVRGDSAAYFCASSPSGGSGNQPQHFGDGTRLSIL.

This clonotype was observed a handful of times. The V and J genes are TRBV20-1 and TRBJ2-2, with D perhaps matching TRBD1 (5 bases). Germline V lookup: CDR1 DFQATT, CDR2 SNEGSKA (reference sequence). Trimming left V 2 bases short and J 2 bases short, with 9 bases between. This CDR3 comprises 14 residues. CDR3 nucleotide sequence: TGCAGTGCTAGACCGACAGTTAACACCGGGGAGCTGTTTTTT. Protein: CSARPTVNTGELFF.